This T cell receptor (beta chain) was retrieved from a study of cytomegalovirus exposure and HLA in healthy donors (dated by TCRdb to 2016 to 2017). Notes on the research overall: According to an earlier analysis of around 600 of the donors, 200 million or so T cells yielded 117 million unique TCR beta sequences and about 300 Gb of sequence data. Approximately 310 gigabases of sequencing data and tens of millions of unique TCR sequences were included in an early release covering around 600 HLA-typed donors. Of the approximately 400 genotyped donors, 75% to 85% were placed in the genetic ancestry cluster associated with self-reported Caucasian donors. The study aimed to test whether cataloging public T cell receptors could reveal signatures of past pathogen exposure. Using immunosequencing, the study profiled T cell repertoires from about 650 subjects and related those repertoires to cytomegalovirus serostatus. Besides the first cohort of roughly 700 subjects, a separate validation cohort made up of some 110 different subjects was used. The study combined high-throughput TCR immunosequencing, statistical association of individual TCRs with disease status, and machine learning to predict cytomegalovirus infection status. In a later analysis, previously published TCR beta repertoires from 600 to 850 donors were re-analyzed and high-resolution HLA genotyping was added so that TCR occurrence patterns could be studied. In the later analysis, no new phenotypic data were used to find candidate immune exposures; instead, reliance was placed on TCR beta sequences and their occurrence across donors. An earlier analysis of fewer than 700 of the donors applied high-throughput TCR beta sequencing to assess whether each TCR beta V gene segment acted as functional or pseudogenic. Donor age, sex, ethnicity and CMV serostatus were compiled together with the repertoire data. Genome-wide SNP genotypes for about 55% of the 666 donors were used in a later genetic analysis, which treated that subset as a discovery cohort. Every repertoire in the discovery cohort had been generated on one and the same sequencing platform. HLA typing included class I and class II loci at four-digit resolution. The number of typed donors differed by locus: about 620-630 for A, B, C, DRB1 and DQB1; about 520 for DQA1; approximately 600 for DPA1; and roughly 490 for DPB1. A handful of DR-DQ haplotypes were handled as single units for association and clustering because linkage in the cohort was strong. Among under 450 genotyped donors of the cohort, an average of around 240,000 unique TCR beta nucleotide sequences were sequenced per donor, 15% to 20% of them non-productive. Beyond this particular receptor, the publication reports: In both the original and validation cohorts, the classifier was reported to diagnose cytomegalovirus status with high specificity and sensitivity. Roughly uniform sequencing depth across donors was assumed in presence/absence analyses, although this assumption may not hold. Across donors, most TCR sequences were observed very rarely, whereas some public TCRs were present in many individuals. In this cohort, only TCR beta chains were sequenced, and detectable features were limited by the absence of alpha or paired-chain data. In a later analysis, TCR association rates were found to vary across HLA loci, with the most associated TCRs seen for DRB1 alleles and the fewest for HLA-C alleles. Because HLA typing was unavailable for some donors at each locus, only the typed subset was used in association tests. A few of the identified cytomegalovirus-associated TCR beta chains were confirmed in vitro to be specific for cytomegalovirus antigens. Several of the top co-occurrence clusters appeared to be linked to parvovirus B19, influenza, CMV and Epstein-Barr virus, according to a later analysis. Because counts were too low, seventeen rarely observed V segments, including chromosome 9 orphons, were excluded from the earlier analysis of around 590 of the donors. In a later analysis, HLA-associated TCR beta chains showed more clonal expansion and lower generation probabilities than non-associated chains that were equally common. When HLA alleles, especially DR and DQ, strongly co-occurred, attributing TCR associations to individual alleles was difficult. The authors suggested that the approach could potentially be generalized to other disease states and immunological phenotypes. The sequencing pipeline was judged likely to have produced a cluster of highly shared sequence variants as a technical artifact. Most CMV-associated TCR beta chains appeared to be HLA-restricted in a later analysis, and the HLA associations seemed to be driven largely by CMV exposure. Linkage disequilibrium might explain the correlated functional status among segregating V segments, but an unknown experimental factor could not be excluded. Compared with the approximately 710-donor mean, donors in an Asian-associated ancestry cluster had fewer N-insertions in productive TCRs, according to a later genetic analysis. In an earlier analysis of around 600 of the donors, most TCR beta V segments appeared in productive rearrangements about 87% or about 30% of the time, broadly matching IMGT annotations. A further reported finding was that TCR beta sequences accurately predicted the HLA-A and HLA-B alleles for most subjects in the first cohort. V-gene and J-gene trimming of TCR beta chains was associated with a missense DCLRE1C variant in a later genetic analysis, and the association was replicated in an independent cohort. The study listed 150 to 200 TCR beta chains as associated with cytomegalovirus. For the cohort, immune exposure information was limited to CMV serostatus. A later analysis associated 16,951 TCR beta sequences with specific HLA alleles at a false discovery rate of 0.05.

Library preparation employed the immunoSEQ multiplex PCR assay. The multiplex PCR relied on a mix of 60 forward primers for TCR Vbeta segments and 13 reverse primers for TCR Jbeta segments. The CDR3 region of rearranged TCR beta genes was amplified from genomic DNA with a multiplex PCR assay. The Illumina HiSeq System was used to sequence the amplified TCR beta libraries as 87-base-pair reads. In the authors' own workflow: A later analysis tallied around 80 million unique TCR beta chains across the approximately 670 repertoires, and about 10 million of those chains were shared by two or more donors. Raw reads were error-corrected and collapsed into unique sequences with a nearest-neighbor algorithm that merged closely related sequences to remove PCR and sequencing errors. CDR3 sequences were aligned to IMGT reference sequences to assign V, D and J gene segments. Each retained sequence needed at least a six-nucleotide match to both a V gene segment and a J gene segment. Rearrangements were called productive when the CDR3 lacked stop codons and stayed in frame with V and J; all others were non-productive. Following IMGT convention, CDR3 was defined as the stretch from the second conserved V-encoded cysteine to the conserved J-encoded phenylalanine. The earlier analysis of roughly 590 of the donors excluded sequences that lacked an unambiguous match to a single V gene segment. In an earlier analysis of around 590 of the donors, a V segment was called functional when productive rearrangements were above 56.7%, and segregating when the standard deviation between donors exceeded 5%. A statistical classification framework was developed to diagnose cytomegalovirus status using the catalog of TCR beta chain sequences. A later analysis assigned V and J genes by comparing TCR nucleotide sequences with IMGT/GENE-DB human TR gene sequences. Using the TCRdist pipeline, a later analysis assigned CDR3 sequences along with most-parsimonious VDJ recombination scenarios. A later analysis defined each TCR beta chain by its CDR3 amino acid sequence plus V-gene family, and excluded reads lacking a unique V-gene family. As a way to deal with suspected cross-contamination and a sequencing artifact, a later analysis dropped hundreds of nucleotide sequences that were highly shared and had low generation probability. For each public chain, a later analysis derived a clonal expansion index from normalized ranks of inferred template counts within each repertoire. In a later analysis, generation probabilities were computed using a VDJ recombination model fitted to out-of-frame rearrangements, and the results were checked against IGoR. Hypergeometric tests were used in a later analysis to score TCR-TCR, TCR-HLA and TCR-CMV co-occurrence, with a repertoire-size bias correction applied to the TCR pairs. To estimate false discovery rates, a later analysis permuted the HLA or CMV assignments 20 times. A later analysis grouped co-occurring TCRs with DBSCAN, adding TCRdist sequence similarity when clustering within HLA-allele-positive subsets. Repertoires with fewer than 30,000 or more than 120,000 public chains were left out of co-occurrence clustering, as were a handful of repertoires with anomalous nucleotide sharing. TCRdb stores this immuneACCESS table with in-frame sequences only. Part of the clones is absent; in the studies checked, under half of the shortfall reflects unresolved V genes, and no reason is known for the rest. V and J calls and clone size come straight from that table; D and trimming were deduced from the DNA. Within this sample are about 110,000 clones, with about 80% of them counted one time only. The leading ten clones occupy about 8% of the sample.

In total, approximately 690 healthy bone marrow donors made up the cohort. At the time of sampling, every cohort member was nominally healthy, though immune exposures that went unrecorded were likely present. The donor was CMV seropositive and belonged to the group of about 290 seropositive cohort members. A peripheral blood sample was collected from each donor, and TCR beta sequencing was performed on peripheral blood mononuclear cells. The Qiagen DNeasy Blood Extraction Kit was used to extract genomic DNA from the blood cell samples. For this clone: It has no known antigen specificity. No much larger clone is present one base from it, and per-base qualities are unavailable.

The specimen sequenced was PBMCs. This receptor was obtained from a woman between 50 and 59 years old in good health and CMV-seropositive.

DNA sequence: TGTGCCAGCAGCTCTAGCGGGGGGGCCTGGCTAACAGATACGCAGTATTTT. Its amino acids are CASSSSGGAWLTDTQYF. The sequence is built from TRBV7-2 and TRBJ2-3, and 12 junction bases match TRBD2. Ends trimmed: V by 4 bases, J by 3 bases; bases unmatched to a gene: 8. Reading the germline V gene gives CDR1 SGHTA and CDR2 FQGNSA. The CDR3 runs 17 amino acids, cysteine and phenylalanine included. Only the CDR3 part of the read is kept: 51 bases, read in frame from the first base.